The 23 T cell receptor beta chains presented below share a single source sample, sequenced in a study of neurological immune-mediated disorders. Each CDR3 protein is one row after TCRdb ran MiXCR on the 5' RACE reads. The sample has about 70,000 distinct CDR3 sequences, under 5.5% seen once. The sequenced material came from PBMCs. The source is a woman aged 65 to 85 with multiple sclerosis.

This clonotype was seen many times. This chain joins TRBV6-5 and TRBJ2-3, with D possibly TRBD2 on 6 matching bases. V lost 5 bases and J 6 bases, leaving 9 bases between the germline ends. The CDR3 has 12 residues. Germline V CDR1 and CDR2: MNHEY, SVGAGI. The CDR3: CASSRTTDTQYF. The CDR3 region has the DNA TGTGCCAGCAGTCGGACTACGGATACGCAGTATTTT.

This clonotype was detected ten times or more. The chain carries TRBV7-7 and TRBJ2-5, with D tentatively TRBD1 (6 bases). This CDR3 spans 15 amino acids. Trimming pared 5 bases from V and 1 base from J, leaving 14 bases between. Germline loops: CDR1 SSHAT, CDR2 FNYEAQ (reference sequence). The CDR3 DNA sequence: TGTGCCAGCAGCCGTAGGGGGTTAGCCCAAGAGACCCAGTACTTC. This translates into CASSRRGLAQETQYF. The entire variable domain, with the rest obtained from reference TRBV7-7 and TRBJ2-5, is as follows: GAGVSQSPRYKVTKRGQDVTLRCDPISSHATLYWYQQALGQGPEFLTYFNYEAQPDKSGLPSDRFSAERPEGSISTLTIQRTEQRDSAMYRCASSRRGLAQETQYFGPGTRLLVL.

The V gene is TRBV20-1, the J gene TRBJ1-6, with D unresolved. V lost 6 bases to trimming and J lost 6 bases, with 12 bases between them. CDR1 and CDR2 (germline): DFQATT, SNEGSKA (reference sequence). CDR3 length: 13 residues. The CDR3 DNA is TGCAGTGCGATTAGGGCGGGTAATTCACCCCTCCACTTT. This sequence encodes CSAIRAGNSPLHF.

This clonotype occurred many times. The V and J genes are TRBV5-6 and TRBJ1-5, with 10 bases that match TRBD1. Germline V lookup: CDR1 SGHDT, CDR2 YYEEEE. V gave up 4 bases and J gave up 4 bases; unmatched junction bases: 11. CDR3 length: 17 residues. CDR3 sequence reads: CASSPSGTGVENQPQHF. The CDR3 DNA is TGTGCCAGCAGCCCCTCTGGGACAGGGGTCGAAAATCAGCCCCAGCATTTT.

This clonotype has ten or more counts. V usage is TRBV7-2 and J usage is TRBJ2-7; D ambiguous. The CDR3 runs 13 residues. V dropped 5 bases and J dropped 2 bases, with 10 bases sitting between them. Germline CDR1 reads SGHTA; CDR2 reads FQGNSA. The DNA for the CDR3 is TGTGCCAGCAGCGCCGAAGGGCCCTACGAGCAGTACTTC. Translation gives CASSAEGPYEQYF.

This clonotype was observed at least ten times. CDR3 in amino acids: CSAQNTPSPNQPQHF. The CDR3 DNA sequence: TGCAGTGCTCAAAATACCCCCAGCCCCAATCAGCCCCAGCATTTT. The V gene is TRBV20-1, the J gene TRBJ1-5; no reliable D call. V lost 5 bases, J lost 3 bases, and 17 bases lay in between. CDR1 is DFQATT and CDR2 is SNEGSKA in the germline V gene (reference sequence). The CDR3 extends over 15 amino acids.

This clonotype was found a few times. The rearrangement joins TRBV20-1 to TRBJ2-1, with 8 bases lining up with TRBD2. With V trimmed by 8 bases and J by 0 bases, 3 bases remained unmatched. Germline assignment: CDR1 DFQATT and CDR2 SNEGSKA (reference sequence). The CDR3 has 13 residues. CDR3 sequence reads: CSLSGSSYNEQFF. For the CDR3, the DNA is TGCAGTCTAAGCGGGAGCTCCTACAATGAGCAGTTCTTC.

This clonotype was recorded at least ten times. This chain joins TRBV3-1 and TRBJ2-2; 13 bases fit TRBD2. Germline trimming cut 4 bases from V and 6 bases from J; bases unmatched to any gene: 8. CDR1 is LGHDT and CDR2 is YNNKEL in the germline V gene (reference sequence). This CDR3 region has 17 residues. This CDR3 is CASSLRTSGSSAGELFF. The CDR3 DNA reads as TGTGCCAGCAGCCTCCGGACTAGCGGGAGTTCGGCCGGGGAGCTGTTTTTT.

In its sample, this clonotype was seen many times. The chain recombines TRBV20-1 with TRBJ2-5, with 8 bases lining up with TRBD1. V trimming: 5 bases; J trimming: 1 base; junction bases outside the gene matches: 6. The germline CDR1 and CDR2 sequences are DFQATT and SNEGSKA (reference sequence). This CDR3 region has 14 residues. DNA of the CDR3: TGCAGTGCTGACCGGGACAGGTCCCAAGAGACCCAGTACTTC. Translated: CSADRDRSQETQYF.

There are many counts of this clonotype. The chain links TRBV7-2 to TRBJ1-1; D is undetermined. Per germline, CDR1 SGHTA and CDR2 FQGNSA. With 6 bases removed from V and 2 bases from J, the gap between germline ends came to 10 bases. The CDR3 consists of 13 residues. CDR3 nucleotide sequence: TGTGCCAGCAGGTACAACATTAACACTGAAGCTTTCTTT. It yields the protein CASRYNINTEAFF.

The table lists this clonotype with many counts. The chain combines TRBV14 with TRBJ2-7; D is undetermined. Germline CDR1 SGHDN, CDR2 FVKESK. V lost 4 bases and J 7 bases, leaving 23 bases between the germline ends. This CDR3 is built from 16 residues. In DNA, the CDR3 is TGTGCCAGCAGCCCCACCAGACGCCAGGCCCTGAGGGAGCAGTACTTC. Protein: CASSPTRRQALREQYF.

This clonotype occurred many times. This CDR3 is CSATGTSADTQYF. CDR3 coding DNA: TGCAGTGCTACTGGGACTAGCGCAGATACGCAGTATTTT. This chain connects TRBV20-1 to TRBJ2-3, with 10 positions matching TRBD2. V lost 4 bases, J lost 4 bases, and 2 bases stayed unmatched. The CDR3 is made up of 13 amino acids. Germline lookup yields CDR1 DFQATT and CDR2 SNEGSKA (reference sequence).

The sample holds many counts of this clonotype. CDR3 in amino acids: CASSRLDFGGYYEQYF. DNA of the CDR3: TGTGCCAGCAGTCGACTAGATTTCGGGGGCTACTACGAGCAGTACTTC. V usage is TRBV6-2 or TRBV6-3 and J usage is TRBJ2-7; possibly TRBD1 or TRBD2 for D (6 bases each). Germline assignment: CDR1 MNHEY and CDR2 SVGEGT. The V end was cut by 5 bases, the J end by 3 bases, with 20 bases between. CDR3 size: 16 residues.

This clonotype has a count of ten or more. The V gene is TRBV5-1, the J gene TRBJ2-7; 11 bases match TRBD2. The CDR3 extends over 16 amino acids. The V and J ends lost 5 bases and 6 bases, in that order; junction bases with no gene match: 13. Per the germline V gene, CDR1 is SGHRS and CDR2 is YFSETQ. CDR3 loop: CASSERLAGGPSEQYF. CDR3 coding DNA: TGCGCCAGCAGTGAACGTTTAGCGGGAGGGCCAAGCGAGCAGTACTTC.

In this sample, this clonotype turned up many times. The chain is built from TRBV20-1 and TRBJ2-1; TRBD2 matches 15 bases. Germline CDR1 and CDR2: DFQATT and SNEGSKA (reference sequence). There are 15 residues in the CDR3. Losses at the gene ends were 6 bases for V and 6 bases for J; bases not matched to a gene: 6. Here the CDR3 reads CSAGGTSGRTNEQFF. The CDR3 region has the DNA TGCAGTGCCGGTGGGACTAGCGGGAGGACCAATGAGCAGTTCTTC.

V usage is TRBV5-5 and J usage is TRBJ2-3; 9 bases agree with TRBD2. The length of the CDR3 is 17 residues. In germline, CDR1 is SGHKS, CDR2 YYEKEE (reference sequence). V lost 4 bases, J lost 1 base, and 10 bases stayed unmatched. CDR3 loop: CASSLDPLAGRTDTQYF. DNA of the CDR3: TGTGCCAGCAGCCTGGACCCCCTAGCGGGGCGCACAGATACGCAGTATTTT.

As to this clonotype: This clone may be a read error of a much larger clone one base away. The rearrangement joins TRBV9 to TRBJ2-1, with 9 bases identical to TRBD2. J lost 12 bases, V lost 0 bases, and 16 bases had no gene match. Germline CDR1 and CDR2: SGDLS and YYNGEE. The CDR3 contains 17 residues. CDR3 DNA sequence: TGTGCCAGCAGCGTAGACCATAAGGCGGGAGGGCTTTTAGTGCAGTTCTTC. It is translated as CASSVDHKAGGLLVQFF.

There are many counts of this clonotype. J is TRBJ1-3 and V is TRBV12-3 or TRBV12-4; D unresolved. Trimming took off 5 bases at V and 3 bases at J, with 8 bases between the two ends. The CDR3 is made up of 13 amino acids. This CDR3 reads CASSQLGGNTIYF. CDR3 nucleotides: TGTGCCAGCAGTCAGCTCGGTGGAAACACCATATATTTT.

This clonotype occurred a few times. V usage is TRBV6-5 and J usage is TRBJ2-3; D unresolved. V lost 0 bases to trimming and J lost 6 bases, with 10 bases between them. The germline V gene has CDR1 MNHEY and CDR2 SVGAGI. The CDR3 runs 14 residues. DNA for the CDR3: TGTGCCAGCAGTTACTCGCCCATTATGGATACGCAGTATTTT. Residues: CASSYSPIMDTQYF.

For the CDR3, the DNA is TGTGCCAGCAGGGCCGCGGGGCACAGCACAGATACGCAGTATTTT. This encodes CASRAAGHSTDTQYF. The chain is built from TRBV7-2 and TRBJ2-3, with D possibly matching TRBD2 (6 bases). V was shortened by 6 bases and J by 0 bases, with 13 bases between the two germline ends. The CDR3 consists of 15 residues. The germline CDR1 and CDR2 sequences are SGHTA and FQGNSA.

This clonotype showed up just a few times. This may stem from a read error, because a much larger clone lies one nucleotide away. J is TRBJ1-5 and V is TRBV7-2; no definite D call. The length of the CDR3 is 15 residues. The germline V gene encodes CDR1 SGHTA and CDR2 FQGNSA. CDR3 amino acids: CASSLGGYSNQPQNF. The CDR3 DNA follows: TGTGCCAGCAGCTTAGGAGGGTATAGCAATCAGCCCCAGAATTTT.

Many counts were recorded for this clonotype. This chain links TRBV20-1 with TRBJ2-3; D might be TRBD2 (5 bases). The V gene lost 3 bases and the J gene lost 6 bases, with 25 bases spanning the gap. Germline-derived CDR1 and CDR2 are DFQATT and SNEGSKA (reference sequence). The CDR3 has 17 amino acids. The CDR3 loop is CSARSVQAELSPDTQYF. The CDR3 coding sequence is TGCAGTGCTAGGTCGGTACAAGCGGAGCTCAGCCCCGATACGCAGTATTTT.

This clonotype has ten or more counts. J is TRBJ2-1 and V is TRBV20-1; 8 bases align to TRBD2. CDR1 and CDR2 (germline): DFQATT, SNEGSKA (reference sequence). The trim removed 5 bases at V and 8 bases at J, leaving 17 bases unmatched. The CDR3 is made up of 16 amino acids. The CDR3 bases are TGCAGTGCTCCCCGGGTCGGGACTAGTCTTTTGGATGAGCAGTTCTTC. The encoded protein is CSAPRVGTSLLDEQFF.